The following is a T cell receptor beta chain sequence with its context. The antigen is not known. From germline, CDR1 is DFQATT and CDR2 SNEGSKA (reference sequence). The V and J ends lost 4 bases and 6 bases respectively, with 12 bases between them. The CDR3 length is 12 residues. This entry is derived from a study of blood T cells in healthy people across ages. Study-wide findings and caveats: Possibly confounding the expanded clonotype changes was the fact that donor CMV status was unknown. Estimated diversity that came from one million T cells was considered an underestimate. Compared with aged donors, long-lived donors showed fewer expanded clones, suggesting selection.

Alongside a J-beta primer mix, a sample-barcoded 5' primer served in a second PCR lasting 7 to 11 cycles. No fewer than 3 million CDR3-containing paired-end reads came from each sample. One entry per CDR3 protein, called by TCRdb with MiXCR from the 5' RACE reads. The sample carries over 1,500,000 distinct CDR3 sequences, around half recorded once. This clonotype was sampled from a woman aged 40-49 years in good health. Source material: blood. This chain links TRBV20-1 with TRBJ2-5; D not certain. The DNA for the CDR3 is TGCAGTGCTATTGAGGATCCCCAGACCCAGTACTTC. This translates into CSAIEDPQTQYF.